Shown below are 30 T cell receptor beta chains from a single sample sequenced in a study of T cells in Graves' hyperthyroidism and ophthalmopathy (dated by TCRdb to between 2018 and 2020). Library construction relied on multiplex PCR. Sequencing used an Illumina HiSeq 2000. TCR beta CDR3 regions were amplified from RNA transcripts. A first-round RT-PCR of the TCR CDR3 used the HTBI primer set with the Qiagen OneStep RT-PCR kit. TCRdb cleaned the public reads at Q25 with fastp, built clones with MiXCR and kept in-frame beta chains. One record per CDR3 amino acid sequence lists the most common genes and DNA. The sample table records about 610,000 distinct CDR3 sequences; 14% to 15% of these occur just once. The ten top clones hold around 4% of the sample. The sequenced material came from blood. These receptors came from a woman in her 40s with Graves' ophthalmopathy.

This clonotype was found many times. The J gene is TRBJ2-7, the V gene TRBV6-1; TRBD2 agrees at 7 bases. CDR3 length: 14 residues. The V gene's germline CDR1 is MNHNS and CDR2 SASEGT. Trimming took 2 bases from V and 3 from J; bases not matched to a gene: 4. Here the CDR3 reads CASSEWTSHYEQYF. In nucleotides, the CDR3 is TGTGCCAGCAGTGAATGGACTAGTCACTACGAGCAGTACTTC.

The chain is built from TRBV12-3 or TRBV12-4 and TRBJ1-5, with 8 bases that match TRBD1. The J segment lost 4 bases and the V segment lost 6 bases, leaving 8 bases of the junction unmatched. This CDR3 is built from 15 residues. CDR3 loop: CASSRWDRRNQPQHF. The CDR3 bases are TGTGCCAGCAGCCGCTGGGACAGGCGTAATCAGCCCCAGCATTTT.

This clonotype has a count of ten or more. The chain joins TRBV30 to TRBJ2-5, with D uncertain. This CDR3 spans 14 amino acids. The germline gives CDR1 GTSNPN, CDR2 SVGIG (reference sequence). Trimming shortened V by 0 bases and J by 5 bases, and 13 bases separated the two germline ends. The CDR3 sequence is CAWSVKGQWETQYF. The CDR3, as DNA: TGTGCCTGGAGTGTAAAGGGCCAGTGGGAGACCCAGTACTTC. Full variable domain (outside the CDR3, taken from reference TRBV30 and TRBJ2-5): SQTIHQWPATLVQPVGSPLSLECTVEGTSNPNLYWYRQAAGRGLQLLFYSVGIGQISSEVPQNLSASRPQDRQFILSSKKLLLSDSGFYLCAWSVKGQWETQYFGPGTRLLVL.

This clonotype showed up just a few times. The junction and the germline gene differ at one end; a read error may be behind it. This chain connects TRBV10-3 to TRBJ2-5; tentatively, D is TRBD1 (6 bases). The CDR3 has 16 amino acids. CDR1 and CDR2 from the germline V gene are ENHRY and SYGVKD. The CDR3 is CAISEFGTSNQETQYF. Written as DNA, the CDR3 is TGTGCCATCAGTGAGTTCGGGACAAGTAACCAGGAGACCCAGTACTTC.

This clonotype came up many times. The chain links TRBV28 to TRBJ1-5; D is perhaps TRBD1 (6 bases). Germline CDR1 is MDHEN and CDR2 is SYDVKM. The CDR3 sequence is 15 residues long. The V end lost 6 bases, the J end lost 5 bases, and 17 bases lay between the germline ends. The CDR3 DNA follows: TGTGCCAGCAGACGAGCGGGACATGGCGATCAGCCCCAGCATTTT. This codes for CASRRAGHGDQPQHF.

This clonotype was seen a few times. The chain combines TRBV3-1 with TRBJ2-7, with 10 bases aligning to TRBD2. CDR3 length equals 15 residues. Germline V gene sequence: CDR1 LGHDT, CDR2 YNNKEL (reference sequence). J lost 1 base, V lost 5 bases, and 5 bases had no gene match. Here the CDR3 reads CASSSGLALSYEQYF. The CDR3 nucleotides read TGTGCCAGCAGCTCGGGACTAGCGCTATCCTACGAGCAGTACTTC.

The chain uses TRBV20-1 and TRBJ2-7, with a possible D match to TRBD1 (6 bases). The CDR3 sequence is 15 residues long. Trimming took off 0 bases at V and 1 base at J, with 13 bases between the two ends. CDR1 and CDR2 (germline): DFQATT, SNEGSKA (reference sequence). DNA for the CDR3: TGCAGTGCTAGAGACTACCGCCAGGGGTCCTACGAGCAGTACTTC. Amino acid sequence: CSARDYRQGSYEQYF.

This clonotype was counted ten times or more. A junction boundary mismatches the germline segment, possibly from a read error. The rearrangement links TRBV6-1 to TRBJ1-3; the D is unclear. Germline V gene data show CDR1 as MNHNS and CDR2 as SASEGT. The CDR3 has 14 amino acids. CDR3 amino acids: CASSEGTTGDTIYF. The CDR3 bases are TGTGCCAGCAGTGAAGGGACCACTGGAGACACCATATATTTT.

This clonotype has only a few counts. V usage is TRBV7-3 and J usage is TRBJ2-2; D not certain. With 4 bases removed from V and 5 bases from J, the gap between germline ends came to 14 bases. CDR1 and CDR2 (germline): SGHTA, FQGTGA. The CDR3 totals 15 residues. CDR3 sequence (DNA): TGTGCCAGCAGCTCACACCAGACCGGGACCGGGGAGCTGTTTTTT. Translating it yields CASSSHQTGTGELFF.

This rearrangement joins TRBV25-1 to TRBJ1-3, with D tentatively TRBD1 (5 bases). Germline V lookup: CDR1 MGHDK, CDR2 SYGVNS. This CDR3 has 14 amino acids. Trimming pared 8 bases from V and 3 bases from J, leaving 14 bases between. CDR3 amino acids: CASGAAGGGNTIYF. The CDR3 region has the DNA TGTGCCAGCGGTGCGGCGGGGGGTGGAAACACCATATATTTT.

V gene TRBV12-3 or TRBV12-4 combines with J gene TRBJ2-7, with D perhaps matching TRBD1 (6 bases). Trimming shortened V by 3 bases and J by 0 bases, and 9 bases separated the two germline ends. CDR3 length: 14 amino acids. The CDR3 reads CASSFGTFSYEQYF. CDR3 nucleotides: TGTGCCAGCAGTTTCGGGACATTCTCCTACGAGCAGTACTTC.

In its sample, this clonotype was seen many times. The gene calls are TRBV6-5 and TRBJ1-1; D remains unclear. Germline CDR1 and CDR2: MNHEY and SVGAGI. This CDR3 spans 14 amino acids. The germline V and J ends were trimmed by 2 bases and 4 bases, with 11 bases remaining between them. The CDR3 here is CASSYGAWGTEAFF. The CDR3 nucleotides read TGTGCCAGCAGTTACGGAGCGTGGGGCACTGAAGCTTTCTTT.

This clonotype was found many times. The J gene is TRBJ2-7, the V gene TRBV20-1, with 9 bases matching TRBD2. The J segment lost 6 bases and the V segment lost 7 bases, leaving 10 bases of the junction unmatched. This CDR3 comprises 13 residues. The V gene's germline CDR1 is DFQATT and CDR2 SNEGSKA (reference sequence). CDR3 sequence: CSVPAGGVAEQYF. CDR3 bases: TGCAGTGTTCCAGCGGGAGGCGTTGCCGAGCAGTACTTC.

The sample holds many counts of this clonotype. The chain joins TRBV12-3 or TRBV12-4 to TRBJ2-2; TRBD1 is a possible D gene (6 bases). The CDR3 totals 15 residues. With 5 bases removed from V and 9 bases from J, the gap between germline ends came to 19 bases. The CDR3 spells CASSQGQRSARELFF. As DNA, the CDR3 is TGTGCCAGCAGTCAGGGACAACGATCGGCCCGGGAGCTGTTTTTT.

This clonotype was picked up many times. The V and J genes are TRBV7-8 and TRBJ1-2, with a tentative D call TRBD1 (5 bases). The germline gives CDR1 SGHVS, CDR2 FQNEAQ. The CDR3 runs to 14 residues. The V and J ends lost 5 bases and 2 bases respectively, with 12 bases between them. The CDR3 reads CASSPAGFNYGYTF. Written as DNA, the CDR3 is TGTGCCAGCAGCCCCGCAGGGTTCAACTATGGCTACACCTTC.

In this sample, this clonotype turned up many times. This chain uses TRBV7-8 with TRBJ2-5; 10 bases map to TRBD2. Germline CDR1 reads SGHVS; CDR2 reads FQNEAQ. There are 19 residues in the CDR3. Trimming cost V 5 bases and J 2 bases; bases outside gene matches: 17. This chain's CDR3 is CASSPTPSRGTSEQETQYF. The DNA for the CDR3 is TGTGCCAGCAGCCCAACCCCAAGCAGGGGGACTAGCGAACAAGAGACCCAGTACTTC.

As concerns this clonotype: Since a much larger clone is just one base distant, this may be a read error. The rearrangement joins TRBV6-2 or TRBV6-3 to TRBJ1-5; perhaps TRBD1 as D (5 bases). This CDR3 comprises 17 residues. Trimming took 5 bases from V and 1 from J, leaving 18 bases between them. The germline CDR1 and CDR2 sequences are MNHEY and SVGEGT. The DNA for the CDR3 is TGTGCCAGCAGTCTCCGGACATCCCCGGCGAGCAATCAGCCCCAGCATTTT. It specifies CASSLRTSPASNQPQHF.

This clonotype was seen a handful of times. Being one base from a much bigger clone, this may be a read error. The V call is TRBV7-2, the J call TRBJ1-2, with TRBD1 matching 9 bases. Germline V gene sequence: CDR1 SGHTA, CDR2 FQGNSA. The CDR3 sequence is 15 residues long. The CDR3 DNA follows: TGTGCCAGCAGCTTCTTCAGGACAGGGGAAGGTGGCAACACCTTC. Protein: CASSFFRTGEGGNTF.

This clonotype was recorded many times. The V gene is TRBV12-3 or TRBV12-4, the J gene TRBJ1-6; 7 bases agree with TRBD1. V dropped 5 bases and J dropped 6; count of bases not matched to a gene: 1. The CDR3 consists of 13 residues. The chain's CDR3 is CASSGDSNSPLHF. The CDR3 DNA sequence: TGTGCCAGCAGTGGGGACAGTAATTCACCCCTCCACTTT.

CDR3 loop: CASTTQLVEQYF. The CDR3 coding sequence is TGTGCCAGCACCACCCAATTGGTCGAGCAGTACTTC. This rearrangement joins TRBV12-3 or TRBV12-4 to TRBJ2-7, with D uncertain. This CDR3 is 12 amino acids long. V dropped 7 bases and J dropped 6 bases, with 13 bases sitting between them.

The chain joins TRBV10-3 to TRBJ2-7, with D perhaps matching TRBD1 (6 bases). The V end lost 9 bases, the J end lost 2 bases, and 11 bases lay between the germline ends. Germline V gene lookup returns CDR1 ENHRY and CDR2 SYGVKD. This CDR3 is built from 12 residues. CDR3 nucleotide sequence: TGTGCCATGGGGGCCAGCGCCTACGAGCAGTACTTC. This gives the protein CAMGASAYEQYF.

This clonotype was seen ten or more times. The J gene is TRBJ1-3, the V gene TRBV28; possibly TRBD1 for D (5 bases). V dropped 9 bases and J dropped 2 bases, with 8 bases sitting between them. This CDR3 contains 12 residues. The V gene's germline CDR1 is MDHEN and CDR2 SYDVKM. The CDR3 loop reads CASGGTGNTIYF. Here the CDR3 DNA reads TGTGCCAGTGGGGGGACTGGAAACACCATATATTTT.

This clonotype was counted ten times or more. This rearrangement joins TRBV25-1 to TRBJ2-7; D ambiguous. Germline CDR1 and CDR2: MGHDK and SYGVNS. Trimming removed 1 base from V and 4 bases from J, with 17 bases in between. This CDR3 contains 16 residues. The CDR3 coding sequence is TGTGCCAGCAGTGAATGGCGGAACCCTACAAAATACGAGCAGTACTTC. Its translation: CASSEWRNPTKYEQYF.

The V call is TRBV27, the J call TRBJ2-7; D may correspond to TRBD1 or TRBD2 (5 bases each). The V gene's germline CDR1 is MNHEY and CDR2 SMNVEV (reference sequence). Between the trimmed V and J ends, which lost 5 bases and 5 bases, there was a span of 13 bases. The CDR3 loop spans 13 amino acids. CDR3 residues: CASSGTRGHEQYF. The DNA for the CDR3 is TGTGCCAGCAGTGGAACGAGGGGCCACGAGCAGTACTTC.

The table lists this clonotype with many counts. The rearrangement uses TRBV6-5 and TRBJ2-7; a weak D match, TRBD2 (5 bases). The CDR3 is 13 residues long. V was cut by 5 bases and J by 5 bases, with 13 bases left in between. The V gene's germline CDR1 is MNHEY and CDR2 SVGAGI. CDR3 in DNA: TGTGCCAGCAGTCGGGAAGATAGGAACGAGCAGTACTTC. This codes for CASSREDRNEQYF.

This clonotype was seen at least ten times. The CDR3 spells CASSLAPDSDTEAFF. In nucleotides, the CDR3 is TGTGCCAGCAGCTTAGCGCCGGACAGCGACACTGAAGCTTTCTTT. J is TRBJ1-1 and V is TRBV7-9; D might be TRBD1 (6 bases). Trimming pared 0 bases from V and 3 bases from J, leaving 11 bases between. Looked up from germline, CDR1 is SEHNR and CDR2 is FQNEAQ (reference sequence). The CDR3 totals 15 residues.

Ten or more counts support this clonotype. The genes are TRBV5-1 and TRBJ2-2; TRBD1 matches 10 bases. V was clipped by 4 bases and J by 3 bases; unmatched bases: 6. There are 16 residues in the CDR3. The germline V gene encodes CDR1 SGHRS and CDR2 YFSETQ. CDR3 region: CASSLRTGGYTGELFF. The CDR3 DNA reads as TGCGCCAGCAGCCTCCGGACAGGGGGATACACCGGGGAGCTGTTTTTT.

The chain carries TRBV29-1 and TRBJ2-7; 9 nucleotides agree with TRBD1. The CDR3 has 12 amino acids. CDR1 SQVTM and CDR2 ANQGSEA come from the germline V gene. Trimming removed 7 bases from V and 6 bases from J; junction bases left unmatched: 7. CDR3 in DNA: TGCAGCGCTACCGGGACAGGGTCCGAGCAGTACTTC. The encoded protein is CSATGTGSEQYF.

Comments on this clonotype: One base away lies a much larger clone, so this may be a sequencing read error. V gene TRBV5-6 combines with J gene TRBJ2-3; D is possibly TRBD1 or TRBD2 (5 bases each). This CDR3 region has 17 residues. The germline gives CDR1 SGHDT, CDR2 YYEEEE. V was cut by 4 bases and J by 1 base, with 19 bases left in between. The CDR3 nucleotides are TGTGCCAGCAGCGAGGTGGCCAGGGAGATGGGCACAGATACGCAGTATTTT. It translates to CASSEVAREMGTDTQYF.

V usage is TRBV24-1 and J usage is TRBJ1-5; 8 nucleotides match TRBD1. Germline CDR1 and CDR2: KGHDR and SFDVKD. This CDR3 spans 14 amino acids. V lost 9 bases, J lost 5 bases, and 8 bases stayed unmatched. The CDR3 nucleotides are TGTGCCACCGCTAGGACAGGGCGGGATCAGCCCCAGCATTTT. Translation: CATARTGRDQPQHF.